The 5 T cell receptor beta chains presented below share a single source sample, sequenced in a study of T cell repertoires in cytomegalovirus infection. TCRdb reprocessed the reads via MiXCR and lists one record per CDR3 protein. The sample gives fewer than 1,000,000 distinct CDR3 sequences, less than 35% of which show up once; over 11% is in the top ten. For these receptors, no antigen is known. The material sequenced was cultured CD8+ T cells from PBMCs, taken from culture after CMV antigen stimulation. The source is a human donor in good health (CMV status not recorded). Some clones in this sample may be carry-over from other donors' samples.

The chain is built from TRBV13 and TRBJ2-3; 10 nucleotides match TRBD2. This CDR3 region has 15 residues. After removal of 5 bases from V and 9 bases from J, the junction contained 11 bases not matched to a gene. Germline V lookup: CDR1 PRHDT, CDR2 FYEKMQ (reference sequence). Here the CDR3 reads CASSPGTSVTRTQYF. CDR3 coding DNA: TGTGCCAGCAGCCCCGGGACTAGCGTCACGAGAACGCAGTATTTT.

This clonotype occurred many times. The chain is built from TRBV6-5 and TRBJ2-5; D may be TRBD1 (5 bases). The CDR3 extends over 15 amino acids. CDR1 and CDR2 (germline): MNHEY, SVGAGI. The germline V and J ends were trimmed by 7 bases and 1 base, with 16 bases remaining between them. The CDR3 DNA follows: TGTGCCAGCACCCTCTCAGGGTTCGGCCAAGAGACCCAGTACTTC. Its translation: CASTLSGFGQETQYF.

This clonotype was observed a handful of times. The J gene is TRBJ2-2, the V gene TRBV6-2 or TRBV6-3; perhaps TRBD1 as D (6 bases). Germline V gene data show CDR1 as MNHEY and CDR2 as SVGEGT. V shed 5 bases and J shed 4 bases, with 14 bases lying between them. CDR3 size: 15 residues. The CDR3 coding sequence is TGTGCCAGCAGTGGGCGGACAGACCCCACCGGGGAGCTGTTTTTT. It is translated as CASSGRTDPTGELFF.

This clonotype was detected only a few times. The rearrangement uses TRBV20-1 and TRBJ1-5; a possible D gene is TRBD1 (5 bases). Trimming shortened V by 3 bases and J by 3 bases, and 15 bases separated the two germline ends. The length of the CDR3 is 15 residues. Germline CDR1 DFQATT, CDR2 SNEGSKA (reference sequence). The CDR3 loop is CSARGRGIFNQPQHF. The CDR3, as DNA: TGCAGTGCTAGGGGGCGGGGGATTTTCAATCAGCCCCAGCATTTT.

This clonotype was observed a handful of times. The chain is built from TRBV27 and TRBJ2-1, with TRBD2 identical over 11 bases. Per germline, CDR1 MNHEY and CDR2 SMNVEV (reference sequence). The CDR3 has 15 residues. V shed 5 bases and J 2 bases; nucleotides not matched to a gene: 2. CDR3 protein: CASSISGGAYNEQFF. The CDR3 coding sequence is TGTGCCAGCAGTATTAGCGGGGGGGCCTACAATGAGCAGTTCTTC.